This TCR beta chain stems from a study of control samples from healthy donors and cancer patients. Clones were sequenced by immunoSEQ multiplex PCR, and TCRdb holds only the in-frame ones, with some missing. Here the sample spans fewer than 200,000 clones, around 90% being singletons. The germline gives CDR1 LNHDA, CDR2 SQIVND (reference sequence). V was trimmed by 5 bases and J by 4 bases, leaving 9 bases between them. CDR3 length: 13 amino acids. The sequence derives from a man younger than 40 in good health. Sequencing was done on a sample of blood. The chain couples TRBV19 to TRBJ2-1, with D unclear. The CDR3 DNA reads as TGTGCCAGTAGTCGATCGCGATACAATGAGCAGTTCTTC. Translated, it gives CASSRSRYNEQFF.